Shown below are 32 T cell receptor beta chains from a single sample sequenced in a study of beta chain features in type 1 diabetes. Expressed TCRB transcripts got sequenced, as all isolated RNA was reverse transcribed. TCRdb keeps only in-frame clones here, not all; method: immunoSEQ multiplex PCR. The repertoire holds about half a million clones, with approximately 10% as singletons. Sequenced: naive CD4+ T cells from blood. These receptors were collected from a young woman in good health.

This clone has just a few counts. The genes are TRBV5-6 and TRBJ2-7, with TRBD2 matching over 10 bases. The germline V gene has CDR1 SGHDT and CDR2 YYEEEE. This CDR3 comprises 14 residues. The CDR3 coding sequence is TGTGCGACCGGCCGGCTAGCGGGAGCTTACGAGCAGTACTTC. Translating it yields CATGRLAGAYEQYF.

This chain connects TRBV19 to TRBJ1-1; D unresolved. The length of the CDR3 is 13 residues. V was shortened by 2 bases and J by 0 bases, with 4 bases between the two germline ends. Germline CDR1 and CDR2: LNHDA and SQIVND (reference sequence). The CDR3 coding sequence is TGTGCCAGTAGTATATCAGTGAACACTGAAGCTTTCTTT. Its translation: CASSISVNTEAFF.

The chain couples TRBV9 to TRBJ1-4; 7 positions match TRBD1. The trim removed 4 bases at V and 5 bases at J, leaving 5 bases unmatched. The CDR3 has 14 amino acids. Germline V gene lookup returns CDR1 SGDLS and CDR2 YYNGEE. The CDR3: CASSSGQPNEKLFF. The DNA for the CDR3 is TGTGCCAGCAGCTCGGGACAGCCCAATGAAAAACTGTTTTTT.

The chain uses TRBV7-2 and TRBJ1-5; no definite D call. Trimming removed 1 base at V and 4 bases at J, with 11 bases between. Per germline, CDR1 SGHTA and CDR2 FQGNSA. The CDR3 covers 15 residues. CDR3 protein: CASSLESTLNQPQHF. The CDR3 coding sequence is TGTGCCAGCAGCTTAGAATCGACCTTAAATCAGCCCCAGCATTTT.

This clone was detected a few times. The V call is TRBV19, the J call TRBJ2-2; possible D gene TRBD2, 6 bases. This CDR3 region has 16 residues. Germline values: CDR1 LNHDA, CDR2 SQIVND (reference sequence). The V end lost 3 bases, the J end lost 2 bases, and 13 bases lay between the germline ends. The CDR3 DNA sequence: TGTGCCAGTAGTATCGCGGGATCCCACAACACCGGGGAGCTGTTTTTT. It encodes CASSIAGSHNTGELFF.

CDR3 DNA: TGTGCCAGCAGTGTCTTACAGGGCTCCTACGAGCAGTACTTC. Residues: CASSVLQGSYEQYF. The chain links TRBV2 to TRBJ2-7, with D possibly being TRBD1 (6 bases). Trimming shortened V by 4 bases and J by 0 bases, and 10 bases separated the two germline ends. CDR3 size: 14 residues. Per germline, CDR1 SNHLY and CDR2 FYNNEI.

This clone came up a few times. The V gene is TRBV7-2, the J gene TRBJ2-4; 15 bases are shared with TRBD2. Germline loops: CDR1 SGHTA, CDR2 FQGNSA. V dropped 3 bases and J dropped 0; count of bases not matched to a gene: 6. The CDR3 extends over 19 amino acids. The CDR3 sequence: CASSLTGLAGGLAKNIQYF. CDR3 DNA: TGTGCCAGCAGCTTGACGGGACTAGCGGGGGGCCTAGCCAAAAACATTCAGTACTTC. Together with reference TRBV7-2 and TRBJ2-4, the CDR3 gives the full variable domain: GAGVSQSPSNKVTEKGKDVELRCDPISGHTALYWYRQSLGQGLEFLIYFQGNSAPDKSGLPSDRFSAERTGGSVSTLTIQRTQQEDSAVYLCASSLTGLAGGLAKNIQYFGAGTRLSVL.

This clone was seen a handful of times. The same CDR3 is also encoded by other DNA sequences in this sample. The chain recombines TRBV7-3 with TRBJ2-5, with D maybe TRBD1 (6 bases). V was trimmed by 6 bases and J by 5 bases, leaving 13 bases between them. This CDR3 region has 13 residues. From germline, CDR1 is SGHTA and CDR2 FQGTGA. CDR3 DNA sequence: TGTGCCAGCAGTTCGGACAGAGGGGAGACCCAGTACTTC. Its translation: CASSSDRGETQYF.

The chain couples TRBV27 to TRBJ2-3; D is unclear. CDR3 length equals 14 residues. V was cut by 0 bases and J by 6 bases, with 10 bases left in between. Per germline, CDR1 MNHEY and CDR2 SMNVEV (reference sequence). The CDR3 DNA reads TGTGCCAGCAGTTTATCGAAGGCGGCGGATACGCAGTATTTT. Translating gives CASSLSKAADTQYF.

This clone has just a few counts. This chain uses TRBV7-9 with TRBJ2-7; D is perhaps TRBD1 (6 bases). The V end was cut by 4 bases, the J end by 2 bases, with 9 bases between. CDR1 is SEHNR, CDR2 FQNEAQ, per germline (reference sequence). The CDR3 loop spans 13 amino acids. The CDR3 nucleotides are TGTGCCAGCAGCTCGACAGGTCCCTACGAGCAGTACTTC. Residues: CASSSTGPYEQYF. The full variable domain, in which reference TRBV7-9 and TRBJ2-7 provide the parts outside the CDR3, is DTGVSQNPRHKITKRGQNVTFRCDPISEHNRLYWYRQTLGQGPEFLTYFQNEAQLEKSRLLSDRFSAERPKGSFSTLEIQRTEQGDSAMYLCASSSTGPYEQYFGPGTRLTVT.

This chain joins TRBV9 and TRBJ1-2; 7 nucleotides match TRBD1. V dropped 1 base and J dropped 1; count of bases not matched to a gene: 19. This CDR3 is built from 20 residues. Germline CDR1 and CDR2: SGDLS and YYNGEE. In nucleotides, the CDR3 is TGTGCCAGCAGCGTACGGGAAGACCGCTTCCGACAGGGAGGTAACTATGGCTACACCTTC. Translated: CASSVREDRFRQGGNYGYTF.

The genes are TRBV5-1 and TRBJ2-1; the D is unclear. Germline lookup yields CDR1 SGHRS and CDR2 YFSETQ. This CDR3 contains 12 residues. The V end was cut by 4 bases, the J end by 8 bases, with 10 bases between. CDR3 residues: CASSRRSDEQFF. DNA for the CDR3: TGCGCCAGCAGCCGCAGGAGCGATGAGCAGTTCTTC.

Note on this clone: This sample also contains other DNA sequences that code for the same CDR3. J is TRBJ2-1 and V is TRBV7-8; D is ambiguous. CDR1 and CDR2 (germline): SGHVS, FQNEAQ. With 5 bases removed from V and 0 bases from J, the gap between germline ends came to 11 bases. This CDR3 contains 15 residues. CDR3 nucleotides: TGTGCCAGCAGCCCCCGACACAGCTCCTACAATGAGCAGTTCTTC. Its translation is CASSPRHSSYNEQFF. Using reference TRBV7-8 and TRBJ2-1 for the parts outside the CDR3, the full variable domain is GAGVSQSPRYKVAKRGQDVALRCDPISGHVSLFWYQQALGQGPEFLTYFQNEAQLDKSGLPSDRFFAERPEGSVSTLKIQRTQQEDSAVYLCASSPRHSSYNEQFFGPGTRLTVL.

The V gene is TRBV15, the J gene TRBJ2-1; either TRBD1 or TRBD2 may supply D (5 bases each). Germline assignment: CDR1 LNHNV and CDR2 YYDKDF (reference sequence). There are 15 residues in the CDR3. The V end was cut by 3 bases, the J end by 6 bases, with 15 bases between. Here the CDR3 reads CATSRSRGSVNEQFF. CDR3 DNA: TGTGCCACCAGCAGGTCCCGGGGCTCCGTCAATGAGCAGTTCTTC.

A few counts support this clone. The chain carries TRBV29-1 and TRBJ2-2, with D tentatively TRBD1 (6 bases). Germline assignment: CDR1 SQVTM and CDR2 ANQGSEA. V lost 7 bases and J lost 2, with 11 bases in between. The CDR3 runs 13 residues. CDR3 nucleotide sequence: TGCAGCGCTGGGGGCAGAAACACCGGGGAGCTGTTTTTT. It specifies CSAGGRNTGELFF.

This rearrangement joins TRBV7-2 to TRBJ2-6, with D perhaps matching TRBD2 (6 bases). Germline loops: CDR1 SGHTA, CDR2 FQGNSA. V lost 6 bases to trimming and J lost 0 bases, with 15 bases between them. The CDR3 is made up of 17 amino acids. CDR3: CASRGGKGNSGANVLTF. CDR3 coding DNA: TGTGCCAGCAGAGGAGGGAAGGGTAACTCTGGGGCCAACGTCCTGACTTTC. Full variable domain (rest looked up from reference TRBV7-2 and TRBJ2-6): GAGVSQSPSNKVTEKGKDVELRCDPISGHTALYWYRQSLGQGLEFLIYFQGNSAPDKSGLPSDRFSAERTGGSVSTLTIQRTQQEDSAVYLCASRGGKGNSGANVLTFGAGSRLTVL.

The chain joins TRBV4-1 to TRBJ2-7; D may be TRBD1 (6 bases). The germline gives CDR1 MGHRA, CDR2 YSYEKL. Trimming took off 5 bases at V and 3 bases at J, with 17 bases between the two ends. CDR3 size: 15 residues. CDR3 nucleotide sequence: TGCGCCAGCAGCATAAAAACAGGGTTCGACTACGAGCAGTACGTC. As protein: CASSIKTGFDYEQYV.

The sample holds many counts of this clone. This chain connects TRBV29-1 to TRBJ1-1, with unresolved D. The CDR3 sequence is 11 residues long. Trimming left V 0 bases short and J 7 bases short, with 6 bases between. Germline CDR1 reads SQVTM; CDR2 reads ANQGSEA. The CDR3 DNA reads as TGCAGCGTTGAAGATCGGGTTGAAGCTTTCTTT. It specifies CSVEDRVEAFF.

This clone was detected a few times. V usage is TRBV7-2 and J usage is TRBJ2-5; D is perhaps TRBD1 (6 bases). The germline CDR1 and CDR2 sequences are SGHTA and FQGNSA. V was clipped by 4 bases and J by 2 bases, with 17 bases between them. This CDR3 region has 16 residues. This CDR3 is CASSSPSWGTQETQYF. CDR3 sequence (DNA): TGTGCCAGCAGCTCCCCTTCGTGGGGGACACAAGAGACCCAGTACTTC. Filled out from reference TRBV7-2 and TRBJ2-5, the complete variable domain reads GAGVSQSPSNKVTEKGKDVELRCDPISGHTALYWYRQSLGQGLEFLIYFQGNSAPDKSGLPSDRFSAERTGGSVSTLTIQRTQQEDSAVYLCASSSPSWGTQETQYFGPGTRLLVL.

Only a few counts were recorded for this clone. Here the CDR3 reads CASSPNLAGGLEQFF. The CDR3 nucleotides read TGTGCCAGCAGCCCTAATCTAGCGGGAGGTCTTGAGCAGTTCTTC. The V call is TRBV9, the J call TRBJ2-1; 11 bases are shared with TRBD2. V shed 4 bases, J shed 9 bases, and the junction held 9 bases outside the gene matches. Germline CDR1 reads SGDLS; CDR2 reads YYNGEE. The length of the CDR3 is 15 residues.

The chain employs TRBV5-1 and TRBJ2-1; the D gene is possibly TRBD1 (5 bases). The CDR3 loop spans 15 amino acids. From germline, CDR1 is SGHRS and CDR2 YFSETQ. V lost 3 bases to trimming and J lost 5 bases, with 15 bases between them. This CDR3 is CASSSTTGSNNEQFF. For the CDR3, the DNA is TGCGCCAGCAGCTCCACCACAGGATCAAACAATGAGCAGTTCTTC.

This clone occurred a few times. The chain couples TRBV18 to TRBJ2-1, with TRBD2 identical over 10 bases. Germline V CDR1 and CDR2: KGHSH, LQKENI. This CDR3 spans 14 amino acids. With V trimmed by 4 bases and J by 9 bases, 6 bases remained unmatched. The CDR3 is CASSLASGRGEQFF. CDR3 bases: TGTGCCAGCTCACTGGCTAGCGGGAGAGGTGAGCAGTTCTTC.

This clone was picked up a small number of times. This chain joins TRBV7-9 and TRBJ2-5, with no clear D. The CDR3 is made up of 13 amino acids. CDR1 is SEHNR, CDR2 FQNEAQ, per germline (reference sequence). Between the trimmed V and J ends, which lost 4 bases and 5 bases, there was a span of 11 bases. CDR3 residues: CASSSGRDETQYF. The CDR3 DNA is TGTGCCAGCAGCTCTGGAAGGGATGAGACCCAGTACTTC.

This clone was counted between two and nine times. V and J are TRBV9 and TRBJ2-1; no reliable D call. V was pared by 1 base and J by 5 bases, with 7 bases between. This CDR3 comprises 13 residues. The germline gives CDR1 SGDLS, CDR2 YYNGEE. In nucleotides, the CDR3 is TGTGCCAGCAGCGTATTTTTGGACAATGAGCAGTTCTTC. It yields the protein CASSVFLDNEQFF.

The chain joins TRBV5-1 to TRBJ2-5; TRBD2 aligns across 11 bases. The CDR3 runs 17 residues. Germline V CDR1 and CDR2: SGHRS, YFSETQ. The V gene end was trimmed by 0 bases and the J gene end by 1 base; junction bases not matched to a gene: 5. The CDR3 sequence: CASSLAGTSGPQETQYF. In DNA, the CDR3 is TGCGCCAGCAGCTTGGCCGGGACTAGCGGACCCCAAGAGACCCAGTACTTC.

The J gene is TRBJ2-5, the V gene TRBV5-1; D possibly corresponds to TRBD1 (5 bases). This CDR3 spans 12 amino acids. CDR1 SGHRS and CDR2 YFSETQ come from the germline V gene. V was clipped by 5 bases and J by 0 bases, with 5 bases between them. The CDR3 nucleotides read TGCGCCAGCAGGACAGACCAAGAGACCCAGTACTTC. It yields the protein CASRTDQETQYF.

This clone was detected only a few times. The chain has TRBV5-4 and TRBJ2-3; maybe TRBD2 (5 bases). Germline CDR1 and CDR2: SGHNT and YYREEE (reference sequence). The CDR3 consists of 16 residues. Trimming removed 1 base from V and 4 bases from J, with 16 bases in between. In DNA form, the CDR3 reads TGTGCCAGCAGCTTGCGAGCGGATCCCCCGGCAGATACGCAGTATTTT. As protein: CASSLRADPPADTQYF.

The chain combines TRBV6-6 with TRBJ2-1; D not resolved. Germline V gene data show CDR1 as MNHNY and CDR2 as SVGAGI (reference sequence). This CDR3 spans 10 amino acids. The V and J ends lost 10 bases and 4 bases respectively, with 5 bases between them. CDR3 amino acids: CATSYNEQFF. In nucleotides, the CDR3 is TGTGCCACCTCTTACAATGAGCAGTTCTTC.

There are a few counts of this clone. The chain carries TRBV7-2 and TRBJ2-7; D is unclear. The germline V and J ends were trimmed by 2 bases and 9 bases, with 11 bases remaining between them. The CDR3 length is 12 residues. CDR1 and CDR2 from the germline V gene are SGHTA and FQGNSA. The CDR3 coding sequence is TGTGCCAGCAGCTTATCCAACCTCGGGCAGTACGTC. This sequence encodes CASSLSNLGQYV.

This clone was observed a few times. The chain has TRBV11-2 and TRBJ1-2, with 7 positions matching TRBD1. J was trimmed by 3 bases and V by 5 bases; bases with no gene match: 6. This CDR3 has 14 amino acids. CDR1 SGHAT and CDR2 FQNNGV come from the germline V gene. As DNA, the CDR3 is TGTGCCAGCAGCCCGACCGGGACAGACTATGGCTACACCTTC. It is translated as CASSPTGTDYGYTF.

This clone was observed a handful of times. The rearrangement uses TRBV7-2 and TRBJ1-5, with D perhaps matching TRBD1 (6 bases). The V end lost 3 bases, the J end lost 2 bases, and 11 bases lay between the germline ends. The CDR3 has 15 residues. Germline V gives CDR1 SGHTA, CDR2 FQGNSA. CDR3 coding DNA: TGTGCCAGCAGCTTCAGGGGCCACGGCAATCAGCCCCAGCATTTT. Its translation is CASSFRGHGNQPQHF.

This chain connects TRBV15 to TRBJ1-5, with D perhaps TRBD1 (6 bases). Trimming pared 0 bases from V and 4 bases from J, leaving 13 bases between. CDR3 size: 16 residues. Germline V gene data show CDR1 as LNHNV and CDR2 as YYDKDF (reference sequence). CDR3: CATSRDRGGRNQPQHF. CDR3 DNA: TGTGCCACCAGCAGAGATCGGGGGGGCAGGAATCAGCCCCAGCATTTT.